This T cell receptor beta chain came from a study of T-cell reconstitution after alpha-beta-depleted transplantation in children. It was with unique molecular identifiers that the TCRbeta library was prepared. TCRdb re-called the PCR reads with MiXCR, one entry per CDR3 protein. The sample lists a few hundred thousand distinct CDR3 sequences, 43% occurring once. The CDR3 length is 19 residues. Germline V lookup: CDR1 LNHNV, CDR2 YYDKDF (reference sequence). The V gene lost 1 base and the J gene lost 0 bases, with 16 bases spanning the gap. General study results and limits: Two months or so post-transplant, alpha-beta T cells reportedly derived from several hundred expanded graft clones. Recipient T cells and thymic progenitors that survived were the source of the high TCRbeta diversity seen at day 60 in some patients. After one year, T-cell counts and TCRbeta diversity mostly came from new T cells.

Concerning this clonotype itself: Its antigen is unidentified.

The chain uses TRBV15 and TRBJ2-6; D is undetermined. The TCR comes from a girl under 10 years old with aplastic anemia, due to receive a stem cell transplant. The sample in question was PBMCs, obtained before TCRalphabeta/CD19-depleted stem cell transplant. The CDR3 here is CATSRAFIQISSGANVLTF. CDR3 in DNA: TGTGCCACCAGCAGAGCTTTTATACAGATAAGCTCTGGGGCCAACGTCCTGACTTTC.